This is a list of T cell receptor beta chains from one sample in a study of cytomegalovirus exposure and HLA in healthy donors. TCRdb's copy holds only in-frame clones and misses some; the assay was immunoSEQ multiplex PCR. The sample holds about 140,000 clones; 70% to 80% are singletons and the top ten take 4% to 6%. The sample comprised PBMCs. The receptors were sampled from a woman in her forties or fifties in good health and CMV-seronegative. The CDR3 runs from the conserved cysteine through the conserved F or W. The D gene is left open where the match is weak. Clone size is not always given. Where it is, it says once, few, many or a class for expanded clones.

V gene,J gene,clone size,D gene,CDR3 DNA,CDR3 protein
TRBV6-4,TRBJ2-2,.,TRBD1,TGTGCCAGCAGCCACAGGGGAGAAGGCGGGGAGCTGTTTTTT,CASSHRGEGGELFF
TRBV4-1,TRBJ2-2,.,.,TGCGCCAGCAGCCAAGGGGGACAGAACACCGGGGAGCTGTTTTTT,CASSQGGQNTGELFF
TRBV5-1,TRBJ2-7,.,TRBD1,TGCGCCAGCAGCCCCAGACAGGGGGCGCAGGTTGAGCAGTACTTC,CASSPRQGAQVEQYF
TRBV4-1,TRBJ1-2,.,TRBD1,TGCGCCAGCAGCCAAGATGGGAAGGGGGCGGGTAACTATGGCTACACCTTC,CASSQDGKGAGNYGYTF
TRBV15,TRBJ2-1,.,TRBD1,TGTGCCACCAGCAGGGGAAGGGGGCTCAATGAGCAGTTCTTC,CATSRGRGLNEQFF
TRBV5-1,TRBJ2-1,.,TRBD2,TGCGCCAGCAGCCCTGGTGGGTTAGCGGGGGGGCTTAATGAGCAGTTCTTC,CASSPGGLAGGLNEQFF
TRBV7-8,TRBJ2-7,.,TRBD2,TGTGCCAGCAGCCGACCGGGACTAGACTACGAGCAGTACTTC,CASSRPGLDYEQYF
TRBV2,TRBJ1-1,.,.,TGTGCCAGCATCTTATCAGGGAACACTGAAGCTTTCTTT,CASILSGNTEAFF
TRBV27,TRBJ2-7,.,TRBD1,TGTGCCAGCAGAAATCAGCAGGGGGAACAAATCACGTGG,CASRNQQGEQITW
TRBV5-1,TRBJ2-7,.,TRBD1,TGCGCCAGCAGCTTGGTAGGACAGGGCTCCTACGAGCAGTACTTC,CASSLVGQGSYEQYF
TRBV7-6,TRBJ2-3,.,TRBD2,TGTGCCAGCAGGGTGGGACTAGCGACAGATACGCAGTATTTT,CASRVGLATDTQYF
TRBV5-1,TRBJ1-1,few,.,TGCGCCAGCAGTAGCTCAGTAAGGGGGAACACTGAAGCTTTCTTT,CASSSSVRGNTEAFF
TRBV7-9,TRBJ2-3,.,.,TGTGCCAGCAGCCTACTGCTAGCTACAGATACGCAGTATTTT,CASSLLLATDTQYF
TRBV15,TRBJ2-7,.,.,TGTGCCACCAGCAGAGAGAGGGTCTACGAGCAGTACTTC,CATSRERVYEQYF
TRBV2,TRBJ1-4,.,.,TGTGCCAGCAGGGAACAAGGCAGATTTTCGGGTGAAAAACTGTTTTTT,CASREQGRFSGEKLFF
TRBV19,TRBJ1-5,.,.,TGTGCCAGTAGTTTGGGTGGACGGGGTCAGCCCCAGCATTTT,CASSLGGRGQPQHF
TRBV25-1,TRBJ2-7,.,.,TGTGCCAGCAGTGAACGGAGGGGCACACGGTACGAGCAGTACTTC,CASSERRGTRYEQYF
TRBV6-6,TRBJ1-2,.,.,TGTGCCAGCACCCTATCGACAGGTTCGGCTTATGGCTACACCTTC,CASTLSTGSAYGYTF
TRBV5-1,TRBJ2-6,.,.,TGCGCCAGCAGCTTGGATAGTTTTTCTGGGGCCAACGTCCTGACTTTC,CASSLDSFSGANVLTF
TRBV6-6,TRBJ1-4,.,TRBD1,TGTGCCAGCAGCCCCGGCCAGGGGGCTGAAGAAAAACTGTTTTTT,CASSPGQGAEEKLFF
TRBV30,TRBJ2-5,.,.,TGTGCCTGGAGTGTAGACCTAGCTTCAGAGACCCAGTACTTC,CAWSVDLASETQYF
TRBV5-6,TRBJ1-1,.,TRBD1,TGTGCCAGCAGCTTGCCCCCACAGGGGACTAACACTGAAGCTTTCTTT,CASSLPPQGTNTEAFF
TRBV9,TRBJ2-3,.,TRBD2,TGTGCCAGCAGCAAAACTAGCGGGGAAACAGGCACAGATACGCAGTATTTT,CASSKTSGETGTDTQYF
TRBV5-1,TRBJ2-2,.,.,TGCGCCAGCAGCTTGTCGGGGTTCCCCGGGGAGCTGTTTTTT,CASSLSGFPGELFF
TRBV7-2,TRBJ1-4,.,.,TGTGCCAGCAGCACTTCTACAACTAATGAAAAACTGTTTTTT,CASSTSTTNEKLFF
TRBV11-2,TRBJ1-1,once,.,TGTGCCAGCAGCTTGACAGGAAATATGAACACTGAAGCTTTCTTT,CASSLTGNMNTEAFF
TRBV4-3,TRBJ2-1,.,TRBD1,TGCGCCAGCAGCCAAAGATGGGGACAGGGCTACAATGAGCAGTTCTTC,CASSQRWGQGYNEQFF
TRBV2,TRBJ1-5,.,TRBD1,TGTGCCAGCAGTAAGGACAGGGGGCATTACCAGCCCCAGCATTTT,CASSKDRGHYQPQHF
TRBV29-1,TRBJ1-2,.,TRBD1,TGCAGCGTTGAAGGGTCAGGGGGCTGGGACTATGGCTACACCTTC,CSVEGSGGWDYGYTF
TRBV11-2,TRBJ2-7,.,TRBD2,TGTGCCAGCAGCTTAGATTTAGGACTAGCGGGGGGCGAGCAGTACTTC,CASSLDLGLAGGEQYF
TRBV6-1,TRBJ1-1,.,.,TGTGCCAGCAGTGAAATGAATCCCAGGAACACTGAAGCTTTCTTT,CASSEMNPRNTEAFF
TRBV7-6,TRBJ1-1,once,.,TGTGCCAGCAGCTTAGGGGGACAAGGGAACACTGAAGCTTTCTTT,CASSLGGQGNTEAFF
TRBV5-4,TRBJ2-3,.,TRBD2,TGTGCCAGCACTTTTGGGACTAGGGATTCCGATACGCAGTATTTT,CASTFGTRDSDTQYF
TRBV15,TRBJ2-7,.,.,TGTGCCACCAGCAGAGACCCCGGGGTTGCCTACGAGCAGTACTTC,CATSRDPGVAYEQYF
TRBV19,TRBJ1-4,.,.,TGTGCCAGTAGTTTTCGGACAGTGAGTGAAAAACTGTTTTTT,CASSFRTVSEKLFF
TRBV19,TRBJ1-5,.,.,TGTGCCAGTAGCAAGGGGATAGTGCAGCCCCAGCATTTT,CASSKGIVQPQHF
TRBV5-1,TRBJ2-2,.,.,TGCGCCAGCAGCTTGAGGGCAGGGACTTGGACCGGGGAGCTGTTTTTT,CASSLRAGTWTGELFF
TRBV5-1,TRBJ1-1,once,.,TGCGCCAGCAGCTTACGTGGGGGCCCCCACACTGAAGCTTTCTTT,CASSLRGGPHTEAFF
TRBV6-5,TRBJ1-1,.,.,TGTGCCAGCAGTTACCCTAGAGGCACTGAAGCTTTCTTT,CASSYPRGTEAFF
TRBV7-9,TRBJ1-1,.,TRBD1,TGTGCCAGCAGACCAAACCCTTTACAGGGGGGTACCACTGAAGCTTTCTTT,CASRPNPLQGGTTEAFF
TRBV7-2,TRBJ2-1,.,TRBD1,TGTGCCAGCAGCCCCCAGGGACAGTGGGGCAATGAGCAGTTCTTC,CASSPQGQWGNEQFF
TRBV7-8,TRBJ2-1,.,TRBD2,TGTGCCAGCAGCTGGGGGGGACTCCCGTACAATGAGCAGTTCTTC,CASSWGGLPYNEQFF
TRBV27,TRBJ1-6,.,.,TGTGCCAGCAGTTCCAGTGGCTCCTATAATTCACCCCTCCACTTT,CASSSSGSYNSPLHF
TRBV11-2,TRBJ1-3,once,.,TGTGCCAGCAGCTTTAGGCGCGGGCGTGGAAACACCATATATTTT,CASSFRRGRGNTIYF
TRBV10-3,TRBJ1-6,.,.,TGTGCCACCGCAATCGACAGGCCAGGGGTTGGTTCACCCCTCCACTTT,CATAIDRPGVGSPLHF
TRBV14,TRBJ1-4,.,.,TGTGCCAGCAGGTATCCGGAACAGGGCTGGGAAAAACTGTTTTTT,CASRYPEQGWEKLFF
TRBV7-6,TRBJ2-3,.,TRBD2,TGTGCCAGCTCTATGGGACTAGTAGTTACAGATACGCAGTATTTT,CASSMGLVVTDTQYF
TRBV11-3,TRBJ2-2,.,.,TGTGCCAGCAGCTTCGAGGCTAGCGCAGGGCACGGGGAGCTGTTTTTT,CASSFEASAGHGELFF
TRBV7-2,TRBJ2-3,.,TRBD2,TGTGCCAGCAGCCCAGGACTAGCATCTGATACGCAGTATTTT,CASSPGLASDTQYF
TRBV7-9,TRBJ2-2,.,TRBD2,TGTTCCAGCAGCTTAGCCCTAGCGGGGGGGCAGACCGGGGAGCTGTTTTTT,CSSSLALAGGQTGELFF
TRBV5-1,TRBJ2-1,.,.,TGCGCCAGCAGCTTGGCCACTGAGGAGCAGTTCTTC,CASSLATEEQFF
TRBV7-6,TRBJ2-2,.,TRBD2,TGTGCCAGCAAGCGTTCTAGCGGGGATACCGGGGAGCTGTTTTTT,CASKRSSGDTGELFF
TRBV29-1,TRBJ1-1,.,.,TGCAGCGTTGTGGACAGAATGAACACTGAAGCTTTCTTT,CSVVDRMNTEAFF
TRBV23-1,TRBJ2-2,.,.,TGCGCCAGCAGTCACGGGCAGGGCCCCGGGGAGCTGTTTTTT,CASSHGQGPGELFF
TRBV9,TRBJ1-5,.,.,TGTGCCAGCAGCGTAGGTTATAGCAATCAGCCCCAGCATTTT,CASSVGYSNQPQHF
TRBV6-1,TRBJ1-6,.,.,TGTGCCAGCAGTGCTCTACAGAATAATTCACCCCTCCACTTT,CASSALQNNSPLHF
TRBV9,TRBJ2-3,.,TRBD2,TGTGCCAGCAGCGTAGAAGCGGGGGGGGTTACAGATACGCAGTATTTT,CASSVEAGGVTDTQYF
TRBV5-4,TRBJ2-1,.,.,TGTGCCAGCAGCTTGGAAGCGGAAATCGCCAATGAGCAGTTCTTC,CASSLEAEIANEQFF